This TCR beta chain derives from a study of blood T cell repertoires in COVID-19. Original analysis: Reference gene primer amplification yielded estimated nucleated cell counts. The assay was immunoSEQ multiplex PCR, and TCRdb's table has in-frame clones only and misses some. Clone size and V and J calls were adopted from that table, with D and trimming inferred from the DNA. The table includes roughly 150,000 clones, roughly 72% detected once. V was pared by 4 bases and J by 1 base, with 13 bases of the junction left unmatched. Per the germline V gene, CDR1 is LNHDA and CDR2 is SQIVND (reference sequence). The CDR3 has 18 amino acids.

Sequencing used peripheral blood. The TCR sequence derives from a woman older than 75 with acute or convalescent COVID-19. The chain employs TRBV19 and TRBJ1-2; 9 positions match TRBD1. Here the CDR3 reads CASSKVATGGQHNYGYTF. Written as DNA, the CDR3 is TGTGCCAGTAGTAAAGTCGCCACAGGGGGCCAACATAACTATGGCTACACCTTC.